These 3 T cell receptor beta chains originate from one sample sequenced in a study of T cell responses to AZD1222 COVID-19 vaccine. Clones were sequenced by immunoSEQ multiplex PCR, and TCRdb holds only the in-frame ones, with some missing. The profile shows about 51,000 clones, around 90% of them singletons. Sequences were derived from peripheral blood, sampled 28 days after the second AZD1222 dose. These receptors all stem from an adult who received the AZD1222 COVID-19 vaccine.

The chain's CDR3 is CASSSRTTLNTGELFF. The CDR3 DNA reads TGTGCCAGCAGCTCCAGGACAACCCTGAACACCGGGGAGCTGTTTTTT. This chain uses TRBV11-3 with TRBJ2-2; D is perhaps TRBD1 (5 bases). The germline V gene encodes CDR1 SGHNT and CDR2 YENEEA. Trimming removed 4 bases at V and 1 base at J, with 13 bases between. CDR3 length equals 16 residues. Complete variable domain (other parts from reference TRBV11-3 and TRBJ2-2): EAGVVQSPRYKIIEKKQPVAFWCNPISGHNTLYWYLQNLGQGPELLIRYENEEAVDDSQLPKDRFSAERLKGVDSTLKIQPAELGDSAVYLCASSSRTTLNTGELFFGEGSRLTVL.

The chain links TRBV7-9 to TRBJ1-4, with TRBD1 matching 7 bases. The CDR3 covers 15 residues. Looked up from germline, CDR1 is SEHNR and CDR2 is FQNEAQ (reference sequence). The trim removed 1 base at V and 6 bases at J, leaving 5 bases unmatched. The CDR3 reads CASSLEGQPYEKLFF. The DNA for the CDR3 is TGTGCCAGCAGCTTAGAGGGACAGCCATATGAAAAACTGTTTTTT.

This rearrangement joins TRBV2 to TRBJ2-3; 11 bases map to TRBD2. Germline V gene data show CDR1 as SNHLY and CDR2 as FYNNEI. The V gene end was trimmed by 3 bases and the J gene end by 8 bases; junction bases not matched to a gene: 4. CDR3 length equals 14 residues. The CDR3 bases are TGTGCCAGCAGTGAGTTGACTAGCGGGATTACGCAGTATTTT. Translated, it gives CASSELTSGITQYF.